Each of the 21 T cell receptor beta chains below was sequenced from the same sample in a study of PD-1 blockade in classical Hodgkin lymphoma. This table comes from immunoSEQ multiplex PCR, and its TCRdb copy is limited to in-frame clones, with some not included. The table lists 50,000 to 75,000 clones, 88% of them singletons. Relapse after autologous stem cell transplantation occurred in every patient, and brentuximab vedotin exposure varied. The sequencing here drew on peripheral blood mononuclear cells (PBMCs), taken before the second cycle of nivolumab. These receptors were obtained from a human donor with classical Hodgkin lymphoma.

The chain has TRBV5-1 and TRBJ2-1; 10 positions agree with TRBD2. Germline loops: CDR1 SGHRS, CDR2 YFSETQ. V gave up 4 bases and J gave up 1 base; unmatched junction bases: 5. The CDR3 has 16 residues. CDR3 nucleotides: TGCGCCAGCAGCGGGAGTAGCGGGGGGTCCTACAATGAGCAGTTCTTC. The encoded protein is CASSGSSGGSYNEQFF.

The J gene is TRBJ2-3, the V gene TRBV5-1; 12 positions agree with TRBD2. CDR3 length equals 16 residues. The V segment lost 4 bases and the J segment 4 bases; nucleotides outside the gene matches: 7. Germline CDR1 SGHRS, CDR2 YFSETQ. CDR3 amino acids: CASSLAPSGGADTQYF. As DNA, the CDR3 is TGCGCCAGCAGCCTGGCACCTAGCGGGGGGGCAGATACGCAGTATTTT. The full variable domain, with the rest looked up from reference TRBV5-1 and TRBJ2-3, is KAGVTQTPRYLIKTRGQQVTLSCSPISGHRSVSWYQQTPGQGLQFLFEYFSETQRNKGNFPGRFSGRQFSNSRSEMNVSTLELGDSALYLCASSLAPSGGADTQYFGPGTRLTVL.

CDR3 in DNA: TGTGCCAGCAGCAAAGGACAGGGTTATCAGCGGTACGAGCAGTACTTC. Amino acids: CASSKGQGYQRYEQYF. This chain links TRBV7-9 with TRBJ2-7, with 8 bases matching TRBD1. V dropped 5 bases and J dropped 4; count of bases not matched to a gene: 13. Germline CDR1 SEHNR, CDR2 FQNEAQ (reference sequence). The CDR3 length is 16 residues.

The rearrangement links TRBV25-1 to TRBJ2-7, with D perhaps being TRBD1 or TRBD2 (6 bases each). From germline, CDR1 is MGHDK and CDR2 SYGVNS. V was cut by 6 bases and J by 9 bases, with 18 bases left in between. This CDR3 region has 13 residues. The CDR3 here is CASRGTPGSGQYF. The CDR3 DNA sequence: TGTGCCAGCAGAGGGACACCGGGTAGCGGGCAGTACTTC.

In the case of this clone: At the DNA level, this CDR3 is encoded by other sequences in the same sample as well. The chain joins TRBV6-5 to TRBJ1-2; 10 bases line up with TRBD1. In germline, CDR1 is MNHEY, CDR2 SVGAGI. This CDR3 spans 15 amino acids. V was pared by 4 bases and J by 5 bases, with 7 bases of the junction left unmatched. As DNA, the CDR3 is TGTGCCAGCAGTTCCCGGGACAGGGGCGTATATGGCTACACCTTC. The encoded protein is CASSSRDRGVYGYTF.

The CDR3 DNA reads as TGTGCCAGCAGCCCAAGGACAGGGGGGCGGGAGCAGTACTTC. Translation: CASSPRTGGREQYF. The chain is built from TRBV5-5 and TRBJ2-7, with 10 bases identical to TRBD1. Germline V gives CDR1 SGHKS, CDR2 YYEKEE (reference sequence). The V and J ends lost 4 bases and 7 bases, in that order; junction bases with no gene match: 8. The CDR3 has 14 residues. The full variable domain, completed using reference TRBV5-5 and TRBJ2-7, is DAGVTQSPTHLIKTRGQQVTLRCSPISGHKSVSWYQQVLGQGPQFIFQYYEKEERGRGNFPDRFSARQFPNYSSELNVNALLLGDSALYLCASSPRTGGREQYFGPGTRLTVT.

DNA for the CDR3: TGTGCCAGCAGTTACTCAGTTGACTATAGCGTGGAGACCCAGTACTTC. Its translation: CASSYSVDYSVETQYF. J is TRBJ2-5 and V is TRBV6-5; TRBD2 might be the D (5 bases). The CDR3 is 16 amino acids. V lost 0 bases and J lost 5, with 16 bases in between. Per germline, CDR1 MNHEY and CDR2 SVGAGI.

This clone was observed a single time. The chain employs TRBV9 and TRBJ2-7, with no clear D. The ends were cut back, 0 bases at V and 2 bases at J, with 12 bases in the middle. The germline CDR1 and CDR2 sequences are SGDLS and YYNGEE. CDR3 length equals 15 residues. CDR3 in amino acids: CASSVAGPPTYEQYF. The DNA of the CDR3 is TGTGCCAGCAGCGTAGCTGGCCCTCCAACCTACGAGCAGTACTTC.

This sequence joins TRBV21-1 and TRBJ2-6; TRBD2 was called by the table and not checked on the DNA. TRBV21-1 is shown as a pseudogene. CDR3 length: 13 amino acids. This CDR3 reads CATGGAGANVLTF. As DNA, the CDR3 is TGTGCCACCGGAGGGGCTGGGGCCAACGTCCTGACTTTC.

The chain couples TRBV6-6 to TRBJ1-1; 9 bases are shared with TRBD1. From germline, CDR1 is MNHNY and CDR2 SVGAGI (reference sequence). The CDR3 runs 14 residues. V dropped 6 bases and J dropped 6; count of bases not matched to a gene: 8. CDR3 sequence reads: CASRPRDRVPEAFF. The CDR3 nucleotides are TGTGCCAGCAGACCCCGGGACAGGGTACCTGAAGCTTTCTTT.

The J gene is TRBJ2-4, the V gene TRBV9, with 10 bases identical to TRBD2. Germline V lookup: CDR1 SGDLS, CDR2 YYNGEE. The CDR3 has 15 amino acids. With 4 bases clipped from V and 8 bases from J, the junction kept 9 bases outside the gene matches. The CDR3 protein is CASSPPSGGADIQYF. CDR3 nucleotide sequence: TGTGCCAGCAGCCCACCTAGCGGGGGCGCTGACATTCAGTACTTC.

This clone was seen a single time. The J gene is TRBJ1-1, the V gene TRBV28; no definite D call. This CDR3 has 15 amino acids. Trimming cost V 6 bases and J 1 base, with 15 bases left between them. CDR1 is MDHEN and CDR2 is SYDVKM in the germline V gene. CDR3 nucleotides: TGTGCCAGCAGCCCAGCCCCGGCAGCGAACACTGAAGCTTTCTTT. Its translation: CASSPAPAANTEAFF.

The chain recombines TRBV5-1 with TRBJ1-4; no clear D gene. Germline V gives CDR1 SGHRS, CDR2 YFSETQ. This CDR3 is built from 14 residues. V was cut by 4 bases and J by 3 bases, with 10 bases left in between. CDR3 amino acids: CASSPGVANEKLFF. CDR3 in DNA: TGCGCCAGCAGCCCGGGTGTAGCTAATGAAAAACTGTTTTTT. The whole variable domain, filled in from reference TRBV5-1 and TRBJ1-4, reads KAGVTQTPRYLIKTRGQQVTLSCSPISGHRSVSWYQQTPGQGLQFLFEYFSETQRNKGNFPGRFSGRQFSNSRSEMNVSTLELGDSALYLCASSPGVANEKLFFGSGTQLSVL.

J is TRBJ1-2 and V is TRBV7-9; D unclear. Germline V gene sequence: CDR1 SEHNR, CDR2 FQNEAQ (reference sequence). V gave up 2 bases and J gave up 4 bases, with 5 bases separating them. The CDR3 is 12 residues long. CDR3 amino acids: CASSLSGYGYTF. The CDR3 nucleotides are TGTGCCAGCAGCTTATCAGGCTATGGCTACACCTTC.

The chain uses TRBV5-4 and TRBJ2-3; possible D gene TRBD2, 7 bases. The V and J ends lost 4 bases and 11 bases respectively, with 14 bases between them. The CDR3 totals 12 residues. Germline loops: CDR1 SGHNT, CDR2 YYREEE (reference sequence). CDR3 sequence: CASSRGGLGQYF. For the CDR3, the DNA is TGTGCCAGCAGCCGCGGGGGCTTGGGGCAGTATTTT.

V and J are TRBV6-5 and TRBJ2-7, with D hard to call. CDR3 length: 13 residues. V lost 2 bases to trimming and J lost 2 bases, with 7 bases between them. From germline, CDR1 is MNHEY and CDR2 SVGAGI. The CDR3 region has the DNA TGTGCCAGCAGTTACGGTTTAACCTACGAGCAGTACTTC. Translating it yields CASSYGLTYEQYF.

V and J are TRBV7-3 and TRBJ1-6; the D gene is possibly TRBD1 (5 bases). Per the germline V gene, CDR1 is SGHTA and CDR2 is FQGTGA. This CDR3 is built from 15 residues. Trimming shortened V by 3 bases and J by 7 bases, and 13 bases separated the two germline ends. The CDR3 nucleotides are TGTGCCAGCAGCTTTCCCGGGGACCAGAATTCACCCCTCCACTTT. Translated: CASSFPGDQNSPLHF.

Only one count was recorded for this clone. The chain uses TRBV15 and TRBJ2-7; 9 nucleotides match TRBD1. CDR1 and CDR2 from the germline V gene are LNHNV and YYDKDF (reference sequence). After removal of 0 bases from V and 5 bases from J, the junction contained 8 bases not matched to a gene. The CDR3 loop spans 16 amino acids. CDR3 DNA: TGTGCCACCAGCAGAGATAAGGGACAGGGCGACCACGAGCAGTACTTC. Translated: CATSRDKGQGDHEQYF. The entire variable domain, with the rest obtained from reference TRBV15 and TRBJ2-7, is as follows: DAMVIQNPRYQVTQFGKPVTLSCSQTLNHNVMYWYQQKSSQAPKLLFHYYDKDFNNEADTPDNFQSRRPNTSFCFLDIRSPGLGDTAMYLCATSRDKGQGDHEQYFGPGTRLTVT.

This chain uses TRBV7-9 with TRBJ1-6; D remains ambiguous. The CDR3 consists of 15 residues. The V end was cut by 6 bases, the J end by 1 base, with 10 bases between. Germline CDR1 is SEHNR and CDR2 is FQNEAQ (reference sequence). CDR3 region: CASSPPGSYNSPLHF. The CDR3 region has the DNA TGTGCCAGCAGTCCTCCCGGATCCTATAATTCACCCCTCCACTTT. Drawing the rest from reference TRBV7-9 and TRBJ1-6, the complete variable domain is DTGVSQNPRHKITKRGQNVTFRCDPISEHNRLYWYRQTLGQGPEFLTYFQNEAQLEKSRLLSDRFSAERPKGSFSTLEIQRTEQGDSAMYLCASSPPGSYNSPLHFGNGTRLTVT.

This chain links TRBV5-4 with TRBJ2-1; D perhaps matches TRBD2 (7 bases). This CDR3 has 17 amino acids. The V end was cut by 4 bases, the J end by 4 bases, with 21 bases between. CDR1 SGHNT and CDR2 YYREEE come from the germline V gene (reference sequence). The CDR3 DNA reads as TGTGCCAGCAGCCCTGGGACGGGGGGCCAGAGTTACAATGAGCAGTTCTTC. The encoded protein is CASSPGTGGQSYNEQFF.

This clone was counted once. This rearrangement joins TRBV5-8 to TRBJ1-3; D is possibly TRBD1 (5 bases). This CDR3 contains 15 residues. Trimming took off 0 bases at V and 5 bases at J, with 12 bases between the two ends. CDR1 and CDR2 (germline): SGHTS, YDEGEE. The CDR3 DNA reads TGTGCCAGCAGCTTGGAACTGACAGCCCGAAACACCATATATTTT. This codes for CASSLELTARNTIYF.